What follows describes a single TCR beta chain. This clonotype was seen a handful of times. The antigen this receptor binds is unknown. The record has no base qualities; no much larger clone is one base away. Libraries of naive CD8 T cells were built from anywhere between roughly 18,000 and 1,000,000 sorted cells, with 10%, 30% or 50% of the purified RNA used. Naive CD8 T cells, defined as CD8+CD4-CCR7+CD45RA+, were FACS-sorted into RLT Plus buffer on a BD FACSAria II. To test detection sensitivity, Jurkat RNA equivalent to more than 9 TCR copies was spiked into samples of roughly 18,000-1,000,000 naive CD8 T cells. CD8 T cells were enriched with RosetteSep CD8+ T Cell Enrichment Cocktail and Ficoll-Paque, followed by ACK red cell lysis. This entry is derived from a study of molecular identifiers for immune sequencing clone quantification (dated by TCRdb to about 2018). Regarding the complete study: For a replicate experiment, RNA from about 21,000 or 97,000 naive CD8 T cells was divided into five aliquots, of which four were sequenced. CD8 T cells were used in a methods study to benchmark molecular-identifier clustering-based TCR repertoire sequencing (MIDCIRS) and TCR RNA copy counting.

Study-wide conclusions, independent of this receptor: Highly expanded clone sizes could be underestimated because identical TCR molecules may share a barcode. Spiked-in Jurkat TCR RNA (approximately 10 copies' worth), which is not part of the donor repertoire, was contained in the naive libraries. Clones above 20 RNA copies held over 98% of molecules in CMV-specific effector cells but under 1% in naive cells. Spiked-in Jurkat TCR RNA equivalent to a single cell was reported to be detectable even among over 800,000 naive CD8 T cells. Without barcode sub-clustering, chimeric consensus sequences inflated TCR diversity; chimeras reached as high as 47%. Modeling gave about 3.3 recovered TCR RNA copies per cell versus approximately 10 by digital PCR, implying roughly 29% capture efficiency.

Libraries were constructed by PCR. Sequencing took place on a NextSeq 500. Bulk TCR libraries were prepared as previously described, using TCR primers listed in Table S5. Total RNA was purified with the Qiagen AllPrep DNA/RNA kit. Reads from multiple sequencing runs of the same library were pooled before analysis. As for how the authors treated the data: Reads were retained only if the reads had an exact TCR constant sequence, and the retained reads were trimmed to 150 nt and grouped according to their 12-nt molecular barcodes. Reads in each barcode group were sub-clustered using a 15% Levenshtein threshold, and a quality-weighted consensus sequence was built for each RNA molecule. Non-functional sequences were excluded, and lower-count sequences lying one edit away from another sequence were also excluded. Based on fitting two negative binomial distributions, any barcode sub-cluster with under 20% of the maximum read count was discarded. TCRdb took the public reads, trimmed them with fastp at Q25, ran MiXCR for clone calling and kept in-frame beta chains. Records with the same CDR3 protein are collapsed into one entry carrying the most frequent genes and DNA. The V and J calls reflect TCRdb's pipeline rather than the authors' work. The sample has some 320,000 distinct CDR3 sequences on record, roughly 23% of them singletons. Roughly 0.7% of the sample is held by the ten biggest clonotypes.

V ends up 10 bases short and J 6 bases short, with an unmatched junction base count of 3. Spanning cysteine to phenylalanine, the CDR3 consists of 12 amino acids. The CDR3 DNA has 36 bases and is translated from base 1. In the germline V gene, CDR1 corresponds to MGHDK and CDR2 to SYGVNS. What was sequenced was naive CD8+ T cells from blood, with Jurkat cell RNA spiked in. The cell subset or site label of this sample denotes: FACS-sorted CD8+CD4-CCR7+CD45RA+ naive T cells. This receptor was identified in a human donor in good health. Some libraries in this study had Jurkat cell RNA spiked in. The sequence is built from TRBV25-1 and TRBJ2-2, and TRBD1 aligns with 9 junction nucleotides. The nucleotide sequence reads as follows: TGTGCCACGGGACAGGGAGCCGGGGAGCTGTTTTTT. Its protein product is CATGQGAGELFF.